The TCR beta chain described here comes from a study of early T cells in non-severe SARS-CoV-2 infection. In the study overall: Bulk RNA taken from unsorted whole blood was sequenced, leaving chains unpaired.

TCRdb re-derived calls from the 5' RACE reads in MiXCR, one entry per CDR3 protein. In the table there are 75,000 to 80,000 distinct CDR3 sequences, less than 20% of which are singletons. The sample taken for sequencing was whole blood. This TCR came from an adult who was a healthcare worker with PCR-confirmed SARS-CoV-2 infection or an uninfected control (not recorded which).

This chain's CDR3 is CASSGRDRVAEAFF. DNA for the CDR3: TGTGCCAGCAGCGGCCGGGACAGGGTTGCTGAAGCTTTCTTT. This chain links TRBV9 with TRBJ1-1, with 9 nucleotides matching TRBD1. This CDR3 has 14 amino acids. Losses at the gene ends were 3 bases for V and 6 bases for J; bases not matched to a gene: 6. From germline, CDR1 is SGDLS and CDR2 YYNGEE.